Below, 27 T cell receptor beta chains from the same sample are listed, as sequenced in a study of T cell repertoires in cytomegalovirus infection. Each CDR3 protein is one row after TCRdb ran MiXCR on the reads. Here the sample spans around 710,000 distinct CDR3 sequences, just under 30% being singletons. For these receptors, no antigen is known. The sample here was cultured CD8+ T cells from PBMCs, taken from culture after CMV antigen stimulation. The receptors were gathered from a human donor in good health (CMV status not recorded). Some clones in this sample may be carry-over from other donors' samples.

Ten or more counts support this clonotype. The CDR3 sequence is CASSLGDYTEAFF. The CDR3 DNA is TGTGCCAGCAGCTTAGGGGACTACACTGAAGCTTTCTTT. The rearrangement uses TRBV7-2 and TRBJ1-1; tentative D call: TRBD1 (5 bases). Trimming stripped 1 base from V and 3 bases from J, with 6 bases between. Germline CDR1 reads SGHTA; CDR2 reads FQGNSA. This CDR3 has 13 amino acids.

This clonotype was seen a few times. The chain carries TRBV7-6 and TRBJ2-3; D may be TRBD1 (6 bases). V shed 5 bases and J shed 4 bases, with 22 bases lying between them. CDR1 and CDR2 from the germline V gene are SGHVS and FNYEAQ. This CDR3 comprises 17 residues. CDR3 coding DNA: TGTGCCAGCAGCGCCCACAGGGATGTAATCGGCGCAGATACGCAGTATTTT. It is translated as CASSAHRDVIGADTQYF.

J is TRBJ2-5 and V is TRBV4-2; no definite D call. The CDR3 is made up of 16 amino acids. Germline V gene lookup returns CDR1 LGHNA and CDR2 YNFKEQ. Trimming removed 4 bases from V and 2 bases from J, with 17 bases in between. In DNA form, the CDR3 reads TGTGCCAGCAGCCCCAAGGAGCAAGGGATACAAGAGACCCAGTACTTC. Translated: CASSPKEQGIQETQYF.

This clonotype was picked up many times. The chain couples TRBV7-6 to TRBJ2-2; D ambiguous. V gave up 1 base and J gave up 6 bases, with 6 bases separating them. The CDR3 is 13 amino acids. Looked up from germline, CDR1 is SGHVS and CDR2 is FNYEAQ. Written as DNA, the CDR3 is TGTGCCAGCAGCTTAGATATCCCCGGGGAGCTGTTTTTT. It yields the protein CASSLDIPGELFF.

This clonotype was recorded a few times. This chain links TRBV9 with TRBJ1-1; D is uncertain. Trimming took off 9 bases at V and 5 bases at J, with 14 bases between the two ends. Germline CDR1 and CDR2: SGDLS and YYNGEE. The CDR3 is 12 residues long. The CDR3 nucleotides read TGTGCCACCTCACCCCGCAAAACTGAAGCTTTCTTT. It encodes CATSPRKTEAFF.

This sequence joins TRBV4-3 and TRBJ2-1; a weak D match, TRBD2 (6 bases). CDR1 LGHNA and CDR2 YSLEER come from the germline V gene. The CDR3 has 16 residues. V was cut by 3 bases and J by 5 bases, with 17 bases left in between. CDR3 in amino acids: CASSQGPGESDNEQFF. CDR3 in DNA: TGCGCCAGCAGCCAGGGGCCGGGGGAGTCGGACAATGAGCAGTTCTTC.

This clonotype has more than one count but fewer than ten. This sequence joins TRBV27 and TRBJ1-6; D is uncertain. Germline V gene sequence: CDR1 MNHEY, CDR2 SMNVEV (reference sequence). The length of the CDR3 is 16 residues. The V end lost 3 bases, the J end lost 8 bases, and 17 bases lay between the germline ends. The CDR3 bases are TGTGCCAGCAGTTTCAACGACGCCCCGGGATATTCACCCCTCCACTTT. Residues: CASSFNDAPGYSPLHF.

This clonotype was found a few times. The gene calls are TRBV29-1 and TRBJ2-7; 10 positions agree with TRBD1. The CDR3 covers 12 residues. Germline lookup yields CDR1 SQVTM and CDR2 ANQGSEA. The J segment lost 3 bases and the V segment lost 6 bases, leaving 2 bases of the junction unmatched. The CDR3 DNA is TGCAGCGTCCGGGACAGGGGCTACGAGCAGTACTTC. Translating gives CSVRDRGYEQYF.

This rearrangement joins TRBV6-6 to TRBJ1-2; tentatively, D is TRBD1 (6 bases). Germline V gene data show CDR1 as MNHNY and CDR2 as SVGAGI (reference sequence). There are 14 residues in the CDR3. V was trimmed by 0 bases and J by 7 bases, leaving 12 bases between them. This CDR3 reads CASSYSAGEGGYTF. The CDR3 bases are TGTGCCAGCAGTTACTCGGCAGGGGAGGGTGGCTACACCTTC.

The gene calls are TRBV14 and TRBJ1-5; D gene uncertain. Germline V gene data show CDR1 as SGHDN and CDR2 as FVKESK. There are 14 residues in the CDR3. Trimming removed 3 bases at V and 3 bases at J, with 9 bases between. The CDR3 region has the DNA TGTGCCAGCAGCCAGGCGGGCCCCAATCAGCCCCAGCATTTT. This gives the protein CASSQAGPNQPQHF.

Concerning this clonotype: This may be a read error, as it is one base from a much larger clone. This rearrangement joins TRBV7-2 to TRBJ2-7, with a tentative D call TRBD1 (6 bases). Germline V CDR1 and CDR2: SGHTA, FQGNSA. The length of the CDR3 is 14 residues. Trimming pared 4 bases from V and 4 bases from J, leaving 14 bases between. DNA for the CDR3: TGTGCCAGCAGCTCTGACTGGGGGCTTTACGAGCAGTACTTC. Protein product: CASSSDWGLYEQYF.

This clonotype was counted only a few times. The chain couples TRBV27 to TRBJ2-3, with D hard to call. Germline CDR1 MNHEY, CDR2 SMNVEV (reference sequence). The CDR3 totals 13 residues. Between the trimmed V and J ends, which lost 1 base and 5 bases, there was a span of 7 bases. This chain's CDR3 is CASSLFDLDTQYF. CDR3 nucleotides: TGTGCCAGCAGTTTATTCGATTTAGATACGCAGTATTTT.

The chain uses TRBV10-3 and TRBJ2-2; D remains unclear. Trimming took 3 bases from V and 6 from J, leaving 11 bases between them. The CDR3 runs to 14 residues. CDR1 is ENHRY and CDR2 is SYGVKD in the germline V gene. The CDR3 sequence is CAISDPEESGELFF. The CDR3 DNA reads as TGTGCCATCAGTGACCCCGAGGAGTCCGGGGAGCTGTTTTTT.

J is TRBJ2-2 and V is TRBV27; 7 positions match TRBD2. The V gene end was trimmed by 0 bases and the J gene end by 5 bases; junction bases not matched to a gene: 6. Germline V lookup: CDR1 MNHEY, CDR2 SMNVEV (reference sequence). The CDR3 loop spans 16 amino acids. This CDR3 reads CASSLSGGFDTGELFF. CDR3 bases: TGTGCCAGCAGTTTATCGGGGGGGTTCGATACCGGGGAGCTGTTTTTT.

The rearrangement joins TRBV10-3 to TRBJ1-5; D ambiguous. This CDR3 has 12 amino acids. CDR1 ENHRY and CDR2 SYGVKD come from the germline V gene. V lost 5 bases to trimming and J lost 1 base, with 3 bases between them. The CDR3 sequence: CAISQSNQPQHF. In nucleotides, the CDR3 is TGTGCCATCAGTCAGAGCAATCAGCCCCAGCATTTT.

This clonotype has just a few counts. The rearrangement uses TRBV6-1 and TRBJ1-6, with D unresolved. Germline V gene lookup returns CDR1 MNHNS and CDR2 SASEGT. Trimming took 2 bases from V and 0 from J, leaving 8 bases between them. The length of the CDR3 is 16 residues. The CDR3 sequence is CASSERSSSYNSPLHF. The CDR3 DNA is TGTGCCAGCAGTGAAAGGTCGAGCTCCTATAATTCACCCCTCCACTTT.

The chain has TRBV6-6 and TRBJ2-7, with a weak D call TRBD2 (6 bases). Germline CDR1 is MNHNY and CDR2 is SVGAGI (reference sequence). This CDR3 comprises 11 residues. Trimming stripped 10 bases from V and 9 bases from J, with 16 bases between. The CDR3 DNA is TGTGCCACCGCGGGGCCCGAGGCGCAGTACGTC. It codes for CATAGPEAQYV.

The rearrangement links TRBV11-2 to TRBJ2-1; TRBD2 matches 7 bases. The length of the CDR3 is 15 residues. The V and J ends lost 0 bases and 5 bases, in that order; junction bases with no gene match: 4. Germline CDR1 SGHAT, CDR2 FQNNGV. The CDR3 bases are TGTGCCAGCAGCTTAGATCGCGGGGGAAACAATGAGCAGTTCTTC. Translated: CASSLDRGGNNEQFF.

The sample holds many counts of this clonotype. The genes are TRBV28 and TRBJ2-1; a weak D match, TRBD1 (6 bases). Trimming took off 3 bases at V and 6 bases at J, with 15 bases between the two ends. The CDR3 covers 15 residues. Per germline, CDR1 MDHEN and CDR2 SYDVKM. The CDR3 sequence: CASSFVGALFNEQFF. Written as DNA, the CDR3 is TGTGCCAGCAGTTTTGTGGGGGCCCTATTCAATGAGCAGTTCTTC.

The sample holds a few counts of this clonotype. The rearrangement joins TRBV6-1 to TRBJ2-3; TRBD2 agrees at 7 bases. This CDR3 comprises 16 residues. Germline V gene sequence: CDR1 MNHNS, CDR2 SASEGT. J lost 5 bases, V lost 5 bases, and 13 bases had no gene match. For the CDR3, the DNA is TGTGCCAGCAGTATGGTGGATGCGGGGGTGGGAGATACGCAGTATTTT. Its translation is CASSMVDAGVGDTQYF.

This clonotype was counted between two and nine times. This chain links TRBV6-1 with TRBJ1-2; no definite D call. Germline V gene sequence: CDR1 MNHNS, CDR2 SASEGT. The ends were cut back, 3 bases at V and 4 bases at J, with 9 bases in the middle. The CDR3 sequence is 13 residues long. The CDR3 bases are TGTGCCAGCAGTGATCGGATCATCTATGGCTACACCTTC. Protein product: CASSDRIIYGYTF.

This clonotype was detected a few times. The chain has TRBV28 and TRBJ1-4, with a possible D match to TRBD1 (6 bases). Per germline, CDR1 MDHEN and CDR2 SYDVKM. The CDR3 is 13 residues long. Trimming pared 1 base from V and 12 bases from J, leaving 12 bases between. The CDR3 reads CASSLLGGAELFF. For the CDR3, the DNA is TGTGCCAGCAGTTTATTGGGGGGCGCGGAACTGTTTTTT. Combining the CDR3 with reference TRBV28 and TRBJ1-4 gives the whole variable domain DVKVTQSSRYLVKRTGEKVFLECVQDMDHENMFWYRQDPGLGLRLIYFSYDVKMKEKGDIPEGYSVSREKKERFSLILESASTNQTSMYLCASSLLGGAELFFGSGTQLSVL.

This clonotype was detected a few times. The chain carries TRBV2 and TRBJ2-7, with D hard to call. The germline V gene has CDR1 SNHLY and CDR2 FYNNEI. Trimming removed 7 bases from V and 0 bases from J, with 13 bases in between. This CDR3 spans 14 amino acids. The CDR3 DNA reads TGTGCCAGCACCCTACGGATAGTCTCCTACGAGCAGTACGTC. Protein sequence: CASTLRIVSYEQYV.

This clonotype was recorded a few times. The chain uses TRBV6-1 and TRBJ1-2, with D uncertain. Germline V gene lookup returns CDR1 MNHNS and CDR2 SASEGT. The V end was cut by 6 bases, the J end by 8 bases, with 19 bases between. The CDR3 runs to 14 residues. The CDR3 loop reads CASSGRSIYGGYTF. In DNA form, the CDR3 reads TGTGCCAGCAGCGGAAGAAGTATCTATGGAGGCTACACCTTC.

This clonotype was observed a handful of times. This sequence joins TRBV27 and TRBJ1-2; perhaps TRBD1 as D (5 bases). Germline V gene sequence: CDR1 MNHEY, CDR2 SMNVEV (reference sequence). Trimming took off 7 bases at V and 4 bases at J, with 22 bases between the two ends. The CDR3 consists of 16 residues. CDR3 loop: CASKDLLGGESYGYTF. The CDR3 DNA follows: TGTGCCAGCAAAGACCTTTTGGGAGGGGAGAGCTATGGCTACACCTTC.

This clonotype came up many times. The chain has TRBV6-1 and TRBJ2-7; possibly TRBD2 for D (6 bases). Trimming took 7 bases from V and 2 from J, leaving 18 bases between them. The CDR3 extends over 15 amino acids. Germline V CDR1 and CDR2: MNHNS, SASEGT. DNA of the CDR3: TGTGCCAGCACCGCGGGGACCCCTGACCCCTACGAGCAGTACTTC. Amino acid sequence: CASTAGTPDPYEQYF.

This clonotype occurred a few times. The V and J genes are TRBV4-2 and TRBJ1-1; no clear D gene. From germline, CDR1 is LGHNA and CDR2 YNFKEQ. The CDR3 covers 15 residues. V lost 4 bases and J lost 2, with 14 bases in between. This chain's CDR3 is CASSPKFSVNTEAFF. The CDR3 DNA is TGTGCCAGCAGCCCCAAATTTTCGGTAAACACTGAAGCTTTCTTT.